Following are 27 T cell receptor beta chains from one sample sequenced in a study of blood T cells in healthy people across ages. The second PCR ran about 6 to 12 cycles with a sample-barcoded 5' primer and J-beta primers. TCRdb itself ran the 5' RACE reads through MiXCR, one entry per CDR3 protein. The profile shows approximately 1.5 million distinct CDR3 sequences, about 35% of them singletons. The material sequenced was blood. The origin of the receptors is a woman between 25 and 40 years old in good health.

Only a few counts were recorded for this clonotype. The chain employs TRBV7-2 and TRBJ2-3; TRBD2 aligns across 8 bases. The junction had 9 bases not matched to a gene; V was cut back by 1 base and J by 3 bases. This CDR3 spans 17 amino acids. Germline CDR1 is SGHTA and CDR2 is FQGNSA. Written as DNA, the CDR3 is TGTGCCAGCAGCTTAGTGGTCGCGGGGGGCCTAACAGATACGCAGTATTTT. The encoded protein is CASSLVVAGGLTDTQYF.

As for this clonotype: Without the conserved terminal phenylalanine or tryptophan, this CDR3 likely stems from a read error. This sequence joins TRBV12-3 or TRBV12-4 and TRBJ2-3; D is tentatively TRBD1 or TRBD2 (5 bases each). V was trimmed by 3 bases and J by 4 bases, leaving 17 bases between them. The CDR3 has 16 amino acids. The CDR3 is CASSLGLPNGADTQYS. The CDR3 bases are TGTGCCAGCAGTTTGGGGCTTCCAAACGGGGCAGATACGCAGTATTCT.

This clonotype has more than one count but fewer than ten. V usage is TRBV4-1 and J usage is TRBJ2-3; no definite D call. This CDR3 region has 17 residues. V was clipped by 1 base and J by 4 bases, with 18 bases between them. Germline lookup yields CDR1 MGHRA and CDR2 YSYEKL. The CDR3 region has the DNA TGCGCCAGCAGCCAAGGGGTGATCTTCGGAAGCGCAGATACGCAGTATTTT. Protein product: CASSQGVIFGSADTQYF.

The J gene is TRBJ2-7, the V gene TRBV11-2; possible D gene TRBD2, 8 bases. CDR1 and CDR2 (germline): SGHAT, FQNNGV. There are 15 residues in the CDR3. Trimming pared 2 bases from V and 4 bases from J, leaving 15 bases between. The CDR3 sequence is CASSLSREGAYEQYF. Here the CDR3 DNA reads TGTGCCAGCAGCTTATCACGGGAGGGGGCTTACGAGCAGTACTTC.

This clonotype was found a few times. V usage is TRBV24-1 and J usage is TRBJ2-3; D remains unclear. The V end lost 10 bases, the J end lost 0 bases, and 13 bases lay between the germline ends. Per germline, CDR1 KGHDR and CDR2 SFDVKD. The CDR3 sequence is 14 residues long. As DNA, the CDR3 is TGTGCCACGTCTGGAACGTCAAGCACAGATACGCAGTATTTT. This encodes CATSGTSSTDTQYF.

The J gene is TRBJ1-2, the V gene TRBV4-1, with 7 bases that match TRBD1. Germline lookup yields CDR1 MGHRA and CDR2 YSYEKL. The trim removed 2 bases at V and 8 bases at J, leaving 8 bases unmatched. The CDR3 has 14 residues. In nucleotides, the CDR3 is TGCGCCAGCAGCCAACCTAGCCAGGGGGAGGGCTACACCTTC. This sequence encodes CASSQPSQGEGYTF.

This clonotype was counted between two and nine times. J is TRBJ2-7 and V is TRBV28; TRBD1 might be the D (6 bases). The CDR3 extends over 15 amino acids. From germline, CDR1 is MDHEN and CDR2 SYDVKM. V was shortened by 6 bases and J by 0 bases, with 15 bases between the two germline ends. The DNA of the CDR3 is TGTGCCAGCAGACCTCAGGGGCGAAGCTCCTACGAGCAGTACTTC. It encodes CASRPQGRSSYEQYF. The full variable domain, rest sourced from reference TRBV28 and TRBJ2-7, is DVKVTQSSRYLVKRTGEKVFLECVQDMDHENMFWYRQDPGLGLRLIYFSYDVKMKEKGDIPEGYSVSREKKERFSLILESASTNQTSMYLCASRPQGRSSYEQYFGPGTRLTVT.

This clonotype was counted only a few times. The CDR3 DNA reads TGCAGTGCTAGAAGGAGGGACGAGCAGTACTTC. Protein sequence: CSARRRDEQYF. V and J are TRBV20-1 and TRBJ2-7, with D possibly being TRBD2 (6 bases). The CDR3 has 11 amino acids. V lost 2 bases and J lost 5, with 7 bases in between. Per the germline V gene, CDR1 is DFQATT and CDR2 is SNEGSKA (reference sequence).

This clonotype was picked up many times. The V gene is TRBV6-6, the J gene TRBJ1-2; D remains ambiguous. The length of the CDR3 is 12 residues. Trimming stripped 4 bases from V and 8 bases from J, with 11 bases between. CDR1 is MNHNY and CDR2 is SVGAGI in the germline V gene (reference sequence). The CDR3 DNA reads TGTGCCAGCAGTTCCCCTGCGGTAGGCTACACCTTC. The encoded protein is CASSSPAVGYTF.

The chain employs TRBV27 and TRBJ1-4, with D uncertain. Germline lookup yields CDR1 MNHEY and CDR2 SMNVEV (reference sequence). This CDR3 is 14 amino acids long. The V gene lost 6 bases and the J gene lost 3 bases, with 11 bases spanning the gap. The CDR3 region has the DNA TGTGCCAGCAGCAGACTGGAGGCTAATGAAAAACTGTTTTTT. This encodes CASSRLEANEKLFF.

This clonotype was recorded a few times. The chain has TRBV20-1 and TRBJ2-1; D is tentatively TRBD1 or TRBD2 (5 bases each). CDR3 length equals 14 residues. Trimming stripped 4 bases from V and 4 bases from J, with 14 bases between. Germline V gives CDR1 DFQATT, CDR2 SNEGSKA (reference sequence). The CDR3 bases are TGCAGTGCTAATGGTAGGGGAGTTTACAATGAGCAGTTCTTC. It is translated as CSANGRGVYNEQFF.

This clonotype came up a few times. The chain recombines TRBV28 with TRBJ1-2; 7 nucleotides line up with TRBD1. Trimming at V came to 6 bases and at J to 5 bases, leaving 9 bases not matched to a gene. Germline assignment: CDR1 MDHEN and CDR2 SYDVKM. The CDR3 is 14 amino acids. The CDR3 sequence: CASRSTGAFYGYTF. As DNA, the CDR3 is TGTGCCAGCAGATCTACAGGGGCCTTTTATGGCTACACCTTC.

The rearrangement links TRBV28 to TRBJ1-2; the match to TRBD1 covers 8 bases. The V segment lost 5 bases and the J segment 1 base; nucleotides outside the gene matches: 6. This CDR3 comprises 15 residues. Germline V lookup: CDR1 MDHEN, CDR2 SYDVKM. The CDR3: CASSPWTGINYGYTF. The CDR3 nucleotides are TGTGCCAGCAGTCCTTGGACAGGGATTAACTATGGCTACACCTTC.

V is TRBV27 and J is TRBJ2-1, with TRBD2 matching 9 bases. Losses at the gene ends were 2 bases for V and 4 bases for J; bases not matched to a gene: 6. The CDR3 has 16 amino acids. The germline gives CDR1 MNHEY, CDR2 SMNVEV (reference sequence). The CDR3 coding sequence is TGTGCCAGCAGTTTACATTCTAGCGGGAAATACAATGAGCAGTTCTTC. It specifies CASSLHSSGKYNEQFF.

V is TRBV4-1 and J is TRBJ2-5, with 9 positions matching TRBD2. Germline V gene data show CDR1 as MGHRA and CDR2 as YSYEKL. The CDR3 covers 19 residues. V lost 1 base to trimming and J lost 11 bases; unmatched junction nucleotides: 23. DNA for the CDR3: TGCGCCAGCAGCCAAGTGAATCGGGTGGCGGGAGGGTCTCGGAATGAGCAGTACTTC. Translation: CASSQVNRVAGGSRNEQYF.

This clonotype has just a few counts. This chain joins TRBV12-3 or TRBV12-4 and TRBJ1-1; a weak D match, TRBD1 (5 bases). The CDR3 sequence is 15 residues long. V shed 4 bases and J shed 3 bases, with 15 bases lying between them. This CDR3 is CASSYPGGGDTEAFF. The CDR3, as DNA: TGTGCCAGCAGTTACCCGGGCGGAGGGGACACTGAAGCTTTCTTT.

This clonotype was found a few times. The CDR3 DNA follows: TGTGCCAGCAGCTTAGTGGAGTCGGAAGCTTTCTTT. Its protein is CASSLVESEAFF. J is TRBJ1-1 and V is TRBV7-9, with no clear D. Trimming pared 1 base from V and 8 bases from J, leaving 8 bases between. The germline V gene encodes CDR1 SEHNR and CDR2 FQNEAQ (reference sequence). The CDR3 sequence is 12 residues long.

This clonotype was counted a few times. The CDR3 is CASSWPQGTAVNEQFF. The CDR3 DNA follows: TGCGCCAGCAGCTGGCCTCAGGGAACGGCGGTCAATGAGCAGTTCTTC. The V and J genes are TRBV5-1 and TRBJ2-1, with D perhaps matching TRBD1 (5 bases). This CDR3 region has 16 residues. Germline-derived CDR1 and CDR2 are SGHRS and YFSETQ. The germline V and J ends were trimmed by 3 bases and 6 bases, with 19 bases remaining between them.

Only a few counts were recorded for this clonotype. The V and J genes are TRBV15 and TRBJ2-7; a possible D gene is TRBD1 (6 bases). Germline V lookup: CDR1 LNHNV, CDR2 YYDKDF (reference sequence). The length of the CDR3 is 16 residues. V lost 0 bases to trimming and J lost 3 bases, with 15 bases between them. This CDR3 is CATSRDRDMSDYEQYF. As DNA, the CDR3 is TGTGCCACCAGCAGAGATCGGGACATGTCAGACTACGAGCAGTACTTC.

The chain links TRBV9 to TRBJ2-1; perhaps TRBD1 as D (5 bases). V was pared by 0 bases and J by 3 bases, with 13 bases between. The CDR3 runs to 16 residues. Germline V CDR1 and CDR2: SGDLS, YYNGEE. CDR3 DNA: TGTGCCAGCAGCGTAGCTCTGAGACAGAACTACAATGAGCAGTTCTTC. Translation: CASSVALRQNYNEQFF. The whole variable domain, filled in from reference TRBV9 and TRBJ2-1, reads DSGVTQTPKHLITATGQRVTLRCSPRSGDLSVYWYQQSLDQGLQFLIQYYNGEERAKGNILERFSAQQFPDLHSELNLSSLELGDSALYFCASSVALRQNYNEQFFGPGTRLTVL.

There are a few counts of this clonotype. The V call is TRBV7-2, the J call TRBJ2-7, with no clear D. The CDR3 totals 15 residues. The germline CDR1 and CDR2 sequences are SGHTA and FQGNSA. The V gene lost 1 base and the J gene lost 1 base, with 11 bases spanning the gap. The CDR3, as DNA: TGTGCCAGCAGCTTAGTGGGCGCTGAGTCCTACGAGCAGTACTTC. Its translation: CASSLVGAESYEQYF.

Here the CDR3 DNA reads TGTGCCAGCAGTTTAGGTGGGACAGGGTGGTTAGGTGAGCAGTTCTTC. It translates to CASSLGGTGWLGEQFF. The rearrangement uses TRBV28 and TRBJ2-1, with 9 bases matching TRBD1. This CDR3 has 16 amino acids. Germline loops: CDR1 MDHEN, CDR2 SYDVKM. Trimming took 2 bases from V and 9 from J; bases not matched to a gene: 11.

The rearrangement links TRBV12-3 or TRBV12-4 to TRBJ2-1; TRBD2 agrees at 12 bases. The length of the CDR3 is 17 residues. V dropped 2 bases and J dropped 3; count of bases not matched to a gene: 5. The CDR3: CASSLLTSGGVYNEQFF. In DNA form, the CDR3 reads TGTGCCAGCAGTTTATTGACTAGCGGGGGTGTCTACAATGAGCAGTTCTTC.

The chain recombines TRBV7-6 with TRBJ2-3; 11 bases align to TRBD2. Looked up from germline, CDR1 is SGHVS and CDR2 is FNYEAQ. CDR3 size: 16 residues. Germline trimming cut 5 bases from V and 2 bases from J; bases unmatched to any gene: 6. CDR3 nucleotide sequence: TGTGCCAGCAGCAACCCACTAGCGGGGGCCACAGATACGCAGTATTTT. It specifies CASSNPLAGATDTQYF.

The V and J genes are TRBV6-5 and TRBJ1-1; the D is unclear. This CDR3 has 14 residues. Between the trimmed V and J ends, which lost 6 bases and 3 bases, there was a span of 14 bases. Per the germline V gene, CDR1 is MNHEY and CDR2 is SVGAGI. CDR3 sequence reads: CASRYAQADTEAFF. CDR3 DNA sequence: TGTGCCAGCAGGTACGCCCAAGCTGACACTGAAGCTTTCTTT.

This clonotype was seen just once. The V gene is TRBV7-2, the J gene TRBJ1-1; D perhaps matches TRBD1 (5 bases). Trimming pared 0 bases from V and 11 bases from J, leaving 10 bases between. The CDR3 contains 12 residues. CDR1 is SGHTA and CDR2 is FQGNSA in the germline V gene. The CDR3 is CTSSLAWGNAFF. The CDR3 region has the DNA TGTACCAGCAGCTTAGCATGGGGGAACGCTTTCTTT.

This clonotype appeared a few times. The V call is TRBV10-3, the J call TRBJ2-7; 11 nucleotides match TRBD2. This CDR3 is 16 amino acids long. The germline gives CDR1 ENHRY, CDR2 SYGVKD. Trimming took 5 bases from V and 2 from J; bases not matched to a gene: 8. The CDR3 spells CAISLTTSGGTYEQYF. DNA for the CDR3: TGTGCCATCAGTCTAACCACTAGCGGGGGAACCTACGAGCAGTACTTC.